The present TCR beta chain was sequenced within a study of response to subunit inactivated influenza vaccine. With 3 bases removed from V and 0 bases from J, the gap between germline ends came to 17 bases. In germline, CDR1 is SGHAT, CDR2 FQNNGV. The CDR3 sequence is 18 residues long. This clonotype has at least ten counts. Its target is unknown. TCRdb ran MiXCR on the RT-PCR reads and lists one entry per CDR3 protein. The sample holds some 600,000 distinct CDR3 sequences, 14% seen once. Whole-study results and caveats: Authors suggested few new T cells are recruited by each seasonal influenza vaccination.

The TCR sequence derives from a man in his forties or fifties who received an inactivated influenza vaccine. The chain carries TRBV11-2 and TRBJ2-2; D is perhaps TRBD1 (6 bases). The sequencing here drew on PBMCs from blood, taken less than 15 days before vaccination. The CDR3 protein is CASSLGPVGTPNTGELFF. In DNA, the CDR3 is TGTGCCAGCAGCTTGGGCCCTGTGGGGACACCGAACACCGGGGAGCTGTTTTTT.